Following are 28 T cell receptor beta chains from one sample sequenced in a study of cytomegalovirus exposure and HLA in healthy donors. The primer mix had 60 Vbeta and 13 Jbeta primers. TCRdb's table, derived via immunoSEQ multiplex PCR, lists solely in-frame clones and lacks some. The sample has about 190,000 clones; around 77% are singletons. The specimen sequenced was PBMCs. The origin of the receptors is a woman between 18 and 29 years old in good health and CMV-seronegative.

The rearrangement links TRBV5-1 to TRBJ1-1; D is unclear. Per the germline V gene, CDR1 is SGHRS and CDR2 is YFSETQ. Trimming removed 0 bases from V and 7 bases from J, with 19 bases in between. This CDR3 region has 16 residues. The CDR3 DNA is TGCGCCAGCAGCTTGGCCCTCCCAAGCCGGGTGAGTGAAGCTTTCTTT. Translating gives CASSLALPSRVSEAFF.

The CDR3 DNA sequence: TGTGCCAGCAGTACACTGACTAGCGGGAGCCCCAATGAGCAGTTCTTC. Translating gives CASSTLTSGSPNEQFF. The rearrangement joins TRBV27 to TRBJ2-1; 12 nucleotides align to TRBD2. From germline, CDR1 is MNHEY and CDR2 SMNVEV (reference sequence). V lost 5 bases, J lost 6 bases, and 8 bases stayed unmatched. The CDR3 has 16 amino acids.

The CDR3 DNA follows: TGTGCCAGCAGAGGGACAGTATGGGATTCACCCCTCCACTTT. Protein sequence: CASRGTVWDSPLHF. This chain links TRBV28 with TRBJ1-6; the match to TRBD1 covers 7 bases. Per germline, CDR1 MDHEN and CDR2 SYDVKM. This CDR3 has 14 amino acids. V was pared by 6 bases and J by 8 bases, with 7 bases of the junction left unmatched.

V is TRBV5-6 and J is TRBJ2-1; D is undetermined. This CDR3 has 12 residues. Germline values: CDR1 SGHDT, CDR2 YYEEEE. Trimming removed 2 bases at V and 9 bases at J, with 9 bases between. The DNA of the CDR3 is TGTGCCAGCAGCTTCTCTAGAGGTGAGCAGTTCTTC. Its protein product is CASSFSRGEQFF.

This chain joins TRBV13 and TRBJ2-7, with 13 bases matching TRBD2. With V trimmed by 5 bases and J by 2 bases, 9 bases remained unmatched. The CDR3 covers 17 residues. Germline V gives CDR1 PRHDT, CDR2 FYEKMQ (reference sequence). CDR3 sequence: CASSPGTSGAPTYEQYF. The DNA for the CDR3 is TGTGCCAGCAGCCCGGGGACTAGCGGGGCTCCTACCTACGAGCAGTACTTC.

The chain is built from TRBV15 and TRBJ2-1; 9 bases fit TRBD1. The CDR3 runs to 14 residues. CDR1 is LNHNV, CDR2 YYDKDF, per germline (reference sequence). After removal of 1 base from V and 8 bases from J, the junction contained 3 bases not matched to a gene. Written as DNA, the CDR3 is TGTGCCACCAGCAGAGCTACAGGGGGCGATGAGCAGTTCTTC. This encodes CATSRATGGDEQFF. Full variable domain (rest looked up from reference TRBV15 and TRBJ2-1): DAMVIQNPRYQVTQFGKPVTLSCSQTLNHNVMYWYQQKSSQAPKLLFHYYDKDFNNEADTPDNFQSRRPNTSFCFLDIRSPGLGDTAMYLCATSRATGGDEQFFGPGTRLTVL.

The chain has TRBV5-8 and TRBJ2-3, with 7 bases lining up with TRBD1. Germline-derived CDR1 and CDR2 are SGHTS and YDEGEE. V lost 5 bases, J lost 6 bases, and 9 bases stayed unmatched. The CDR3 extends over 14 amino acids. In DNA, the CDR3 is TGTGCCAGCAGTTTACAGGGGCGTGCCGATACGCAGTATTTT. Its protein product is CASSLQGRADTQYF.

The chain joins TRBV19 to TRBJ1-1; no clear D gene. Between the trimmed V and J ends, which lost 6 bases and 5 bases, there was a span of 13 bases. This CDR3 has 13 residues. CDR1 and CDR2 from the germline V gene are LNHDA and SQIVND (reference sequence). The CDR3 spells CASRRGVETEAFF. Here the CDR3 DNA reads TGTGCCAGTAGACGCGGGGTGGAGACTGAAGCTTTCTTT.

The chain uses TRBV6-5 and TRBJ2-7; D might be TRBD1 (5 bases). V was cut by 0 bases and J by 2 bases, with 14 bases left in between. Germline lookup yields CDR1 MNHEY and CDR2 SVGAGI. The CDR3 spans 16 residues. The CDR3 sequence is CASSYSMEGAPYEQYF. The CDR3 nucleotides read TGTGCCAGCAGTTACTCTATGGAAGGGGCGCCCTACGAGCAGTACTTC.

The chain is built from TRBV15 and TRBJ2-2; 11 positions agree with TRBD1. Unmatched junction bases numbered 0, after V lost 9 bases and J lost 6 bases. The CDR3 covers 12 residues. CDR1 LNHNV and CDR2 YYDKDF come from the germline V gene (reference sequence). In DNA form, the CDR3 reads TGTGCCACGGGACAGGGGGCCGGGGAGCTGTTTTTT. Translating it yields CATGQGAGELFF.

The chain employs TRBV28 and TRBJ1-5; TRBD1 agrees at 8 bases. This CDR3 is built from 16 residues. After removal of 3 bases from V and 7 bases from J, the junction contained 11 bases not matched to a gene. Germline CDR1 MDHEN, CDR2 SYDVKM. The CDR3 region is CASSFPDRVEGQPQHF. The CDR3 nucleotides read TGTGCCAGCAGTTTTCCGGACAGGGTGGAAGGCCAGCCCCAGCATTTT.

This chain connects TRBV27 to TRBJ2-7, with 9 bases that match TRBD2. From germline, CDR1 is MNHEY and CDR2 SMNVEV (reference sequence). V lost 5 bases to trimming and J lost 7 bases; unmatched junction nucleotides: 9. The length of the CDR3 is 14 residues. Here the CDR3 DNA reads TGTGCCAGCAGTCCCCGGGGACTAGCTGTTGAGCAGTACTTC. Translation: CASSPRGLAVEQYF.

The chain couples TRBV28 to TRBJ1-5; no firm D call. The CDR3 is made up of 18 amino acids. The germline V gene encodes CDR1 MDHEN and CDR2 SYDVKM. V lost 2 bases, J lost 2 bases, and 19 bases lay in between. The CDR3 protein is CASSLMGAASVGNQPQHF. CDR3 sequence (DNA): TGTGCCAGCAGTTTAATGGGAGCCGCCTCAGTGGGCAATCAGCCCCAGCATTTT.

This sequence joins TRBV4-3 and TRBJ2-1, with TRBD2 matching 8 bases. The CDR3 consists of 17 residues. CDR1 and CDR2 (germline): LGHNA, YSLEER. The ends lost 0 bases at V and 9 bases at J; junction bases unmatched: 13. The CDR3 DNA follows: TGCGCCAGCAGCCAAGATACAGCGGGAGCGCTCTTAAGTGAGCAGTTCTTC. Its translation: CASSQDTAGALLSEQFF.

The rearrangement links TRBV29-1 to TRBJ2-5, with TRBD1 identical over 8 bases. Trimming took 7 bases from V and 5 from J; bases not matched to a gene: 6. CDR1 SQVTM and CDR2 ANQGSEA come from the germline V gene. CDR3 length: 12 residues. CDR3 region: CSARQGLETQYF. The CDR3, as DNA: TGCAGCGCGCGACAGGGGTTGGAGACCCAGTACTTC.

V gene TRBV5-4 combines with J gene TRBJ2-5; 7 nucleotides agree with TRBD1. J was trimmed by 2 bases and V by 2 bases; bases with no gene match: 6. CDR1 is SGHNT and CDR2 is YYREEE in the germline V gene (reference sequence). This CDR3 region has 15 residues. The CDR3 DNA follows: TGTGCCAGCAGCTTTTATGAGGGGGCACAAGAGACCCAGTACTTC. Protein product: CASSFYEGAQETQYF.

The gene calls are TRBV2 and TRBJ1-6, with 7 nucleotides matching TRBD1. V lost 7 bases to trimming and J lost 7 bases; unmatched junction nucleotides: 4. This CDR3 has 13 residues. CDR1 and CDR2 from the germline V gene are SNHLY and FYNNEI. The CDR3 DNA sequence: TGTGCCAGCAAAGGGACAGAAAATTCACCCCTCCACTTT. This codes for CASKGTENSPLHF. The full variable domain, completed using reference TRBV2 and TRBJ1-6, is EPEVTQTPSHQVTQMGQEVILRCVPISNHLYFYWYRQILGQKVEFLVSFYNNEISEKSEIFDDQFSVERPDGSNFTLKIRSTKLEDSAMYFCASKGTENSPLHFGNGTRLTVT.

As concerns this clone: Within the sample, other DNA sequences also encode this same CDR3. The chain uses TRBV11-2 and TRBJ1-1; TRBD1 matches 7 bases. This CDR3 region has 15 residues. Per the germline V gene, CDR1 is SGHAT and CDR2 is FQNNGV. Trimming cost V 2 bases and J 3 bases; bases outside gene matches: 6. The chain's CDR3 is CASSLHVGQHTEAFF. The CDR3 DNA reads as TGTGCCAGCAGCTTACATGTGGGACAGCACACTGAAGCTTTCTTT. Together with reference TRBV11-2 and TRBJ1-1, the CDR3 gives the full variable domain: EAGVAQSPRYKIIEKRQSVAFWCNPISGHATLYWYQQILGQGPKLLIQFQNNGVVDDSQLPKDRFSAERLKGVDSTLKIQPAKLEDSAVYLCASSLHVGQHTEAFFGQGTRLTVV.

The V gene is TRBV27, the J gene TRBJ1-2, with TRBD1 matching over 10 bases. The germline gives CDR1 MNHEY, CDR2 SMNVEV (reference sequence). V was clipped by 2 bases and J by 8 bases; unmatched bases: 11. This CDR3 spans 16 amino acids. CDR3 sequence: CASSLRGTGVQRGYTF. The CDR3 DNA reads TGTGCCAGCAGTTTAAGAGGGACAGGGGTGCAGAGGGGCTACACCTTC.

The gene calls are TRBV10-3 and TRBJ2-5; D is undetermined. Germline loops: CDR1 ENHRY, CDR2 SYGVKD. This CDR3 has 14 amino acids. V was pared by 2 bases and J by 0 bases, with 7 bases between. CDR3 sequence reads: CAISETLDQETQYF. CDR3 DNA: TGTGCCATCAGTGAGACCCTAGACCAAGAGACCCAGTACTTC.

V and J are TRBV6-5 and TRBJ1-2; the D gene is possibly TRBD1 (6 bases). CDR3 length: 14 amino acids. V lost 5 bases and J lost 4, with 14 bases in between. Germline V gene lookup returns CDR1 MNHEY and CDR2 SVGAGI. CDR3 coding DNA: TGTGCCAGCAGTGGGCGGGGGGGGCGCTATGGCTACACCTTC. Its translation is CASSGRGGRYGYTF.

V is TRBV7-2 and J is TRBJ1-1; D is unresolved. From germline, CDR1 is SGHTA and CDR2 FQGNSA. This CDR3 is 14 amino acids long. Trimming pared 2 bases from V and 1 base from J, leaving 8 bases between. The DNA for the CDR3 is TGTGCCAGCAGCTTACGCCCACAGAACACTGAAGCTTTCTTT. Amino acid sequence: CASSLRPQNTEAFF.

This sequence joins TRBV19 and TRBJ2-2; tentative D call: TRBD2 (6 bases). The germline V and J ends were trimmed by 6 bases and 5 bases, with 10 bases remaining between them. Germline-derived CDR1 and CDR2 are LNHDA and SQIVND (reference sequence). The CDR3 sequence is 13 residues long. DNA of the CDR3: TGTGCCAGTAGGCTAGGAGGGACCGGGGAGCTGTTTTTT. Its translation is CASRLGGTGELFF. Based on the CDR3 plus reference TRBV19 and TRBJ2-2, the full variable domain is DGGITQSPKYLFRKEGQNVTLSCEQNLNHDAMYWYRQDPGQGLRLIYYSQIVNDFQKGDIAEGYSVSREKKESFPLTVTSAQKNPTAFYLCASRLGGTGELFFGEGSRLTVL.

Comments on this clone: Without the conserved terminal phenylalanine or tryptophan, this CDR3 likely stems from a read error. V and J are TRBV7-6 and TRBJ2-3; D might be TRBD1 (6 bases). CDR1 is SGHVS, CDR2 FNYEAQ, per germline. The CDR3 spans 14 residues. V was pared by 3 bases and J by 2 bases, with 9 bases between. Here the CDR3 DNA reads TGTGCCAGCAGCTTCAGGACAGTCACAGATACGCAGTATTGT. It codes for CASSFRTVTDTQYC.

CDR3 residues: CASSLGRATMIEQFF. CDR3 bases: TGTGCCAGCAGCTTAGGCAGGGCAACGATGATTGAGCAGTTCTTC. The V and J genes are TRBV13 and TRBJ2-1; possible D gene TRBD1, 5 bases. Between the trimmed V and J ends, which lost 0 bases and 9 bases, there was a span of 15 bases. The germline V gene has CDR1 PRHDT and CDR2 FYEKMQ (reference sequence). This CDR3 has 15 residues. Full variable domain (remainder filled in from reference TRBV13 and TRBJ2-1): AAGVIQSPRHLIKEKRETATLKCYPIPRHDTVYWYQQGPGQDPQFLISFYEKMQSDKGSIPDRFSAQQFSDYHSELNMSSLELGDSALYFCASSLGRATMIEQFFGPGTRLTVL.

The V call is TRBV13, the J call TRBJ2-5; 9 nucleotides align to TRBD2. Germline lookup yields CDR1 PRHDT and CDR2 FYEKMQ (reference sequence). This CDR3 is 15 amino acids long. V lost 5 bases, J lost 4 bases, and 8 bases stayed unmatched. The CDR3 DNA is TGTGCCAGCAGCGGCGGTGGTAGCGGGGGAGAGACCCAGTACTTC. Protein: CASSGGGSGGETQYF.

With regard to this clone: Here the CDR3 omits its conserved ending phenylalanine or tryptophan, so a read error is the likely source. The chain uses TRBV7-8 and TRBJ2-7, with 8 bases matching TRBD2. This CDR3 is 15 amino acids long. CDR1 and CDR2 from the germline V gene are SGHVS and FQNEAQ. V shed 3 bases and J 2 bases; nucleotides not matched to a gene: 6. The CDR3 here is CASSFTGGLAYEQYS. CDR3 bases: TGTGCCAGCAGCTTCACCGGGGGACTAGCCTACGAGCAGTACTCC.

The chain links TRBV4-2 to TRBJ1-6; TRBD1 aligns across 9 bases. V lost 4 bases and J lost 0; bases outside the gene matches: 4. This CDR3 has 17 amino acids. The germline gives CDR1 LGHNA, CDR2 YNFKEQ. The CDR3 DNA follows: TGTGCCAGCAGCCCGAGGGACAGGGACTCCTATAATTCACCCCTCCACTTT. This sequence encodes CASSPRDRDSYNSPLHF.